Given below is one T cell receptor (beta chain) in context. Germline V lookup: CDR1 SGHDT, CDR2 YYEEEE. With V trimmed by 4 bases and J by 8 bases, 13 bases remained unmatched. There are 16 residues in the CDR3. As handled by the study authors: Nucleated cell number was recorded as an estimate derived from reference gene primer amplification. Measured with immunoSEQ multiplex PCR; TCRdb has only the in-frame clones, and not every one. V and J calls and clone size are as listed in that table; D and trimming were resolved from the DNA. The sample has around 94,000 clones; 80% to 85% are singletons. This entry is derived from a study of blood T cell repertoires in COVID-19. Study details: In each case, the material was cDNA or gDNA derived from T cells, B-cell-depleted T cells, or PBMCs.

The source of this sequence is a man aged 60-69 years with acute or convalescent COVID-19. The sample taken for sequencing was peripheral blood. The chain carries TRBV5-6 and TRBJ1-4; 8 bases are a match to TRBD1. CDR3 sequence: CASSHSDRGVGEKLFF. CDR3 DNA sequence: TGTGCCAGCAGCCACTCCGACAGGGGCGTGGGGGAAAAACTGTTTTTT.